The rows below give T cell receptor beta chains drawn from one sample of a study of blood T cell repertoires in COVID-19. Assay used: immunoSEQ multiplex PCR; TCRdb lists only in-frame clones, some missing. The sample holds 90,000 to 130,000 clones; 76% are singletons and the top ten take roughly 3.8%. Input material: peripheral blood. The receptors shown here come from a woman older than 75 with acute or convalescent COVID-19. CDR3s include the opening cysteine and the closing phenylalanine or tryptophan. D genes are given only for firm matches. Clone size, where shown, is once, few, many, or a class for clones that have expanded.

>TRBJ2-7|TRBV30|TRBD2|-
TGTGCCTGGAGTATTAGCGGGAGATCCTACGAGCAGTACTTC
CAWSISGRSYEQYF
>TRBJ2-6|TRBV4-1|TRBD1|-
TGCGCCAGCAGCCAGGAGGGACAGGGGACCTCTGGGGCCAACGTCCTGACTTTC
CASSQEGQGTSGANVLTF
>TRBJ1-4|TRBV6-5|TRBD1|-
TGTGCCAGCAGTTATTCCAACAGACAGGGCGGGGAAAAACTGTTTTTT
CASSYSNRQGGEKLFF
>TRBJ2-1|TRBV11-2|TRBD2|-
TGTGCCAGCAGCCCAGGGACTAGCGGTGAGCAGTTCTTC
CASSPGTSGEQFF
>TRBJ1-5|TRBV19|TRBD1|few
TGTGCCAGTACCACAGGGGGAAACCAGCCCCAGCATTTT
CASTTGGNQPQHF
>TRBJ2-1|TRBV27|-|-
TGTGCCAGCAGTTTAGAGGACAGTACTAAAAATGAGCAGTTCTTC
CASSLEDSTKNEQFF
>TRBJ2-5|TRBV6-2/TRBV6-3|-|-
TGTGCCAGCAGTCAGCAACGCGGGCAAGAGACCCAGTACTTC
CASSQQRGQETQYF
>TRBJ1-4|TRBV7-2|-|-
TGTGCCAGCAGCGGGGGGAGCACTAATGAAAAACTGTTTTTT
CASSGGSTNEKLFF
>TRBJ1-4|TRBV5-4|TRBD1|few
TGTGCCAGCAGCTTCGACAGGGGTGGTGAAAAACTGTTTTTT
CASSFDRGGEKLFF
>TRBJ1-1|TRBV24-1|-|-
TGTGCCACCAGTGATCCGTCTGGGGAGGGTTATGTGAACACTGAAGCTTTCTTT
CATSDPSGEGYVNTEAFF
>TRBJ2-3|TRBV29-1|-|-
TGCAGCGTTCTGTCAGGGACTAGCACAGATACGCAGTATTTT
CSVLSGTSTDTQYF
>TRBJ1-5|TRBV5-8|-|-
TGTGCCAGCAGCTTGGGGATGGGGGGGAGTACCAATCAGCCCCAGCATTTT
CASSLGMGGSTNQPQHF
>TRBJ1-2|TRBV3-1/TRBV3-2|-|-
TGTGCCAGCAGCCAAGACGCACAGAACTATGGCTACACCTTC
CASSQDAQNYGYTF
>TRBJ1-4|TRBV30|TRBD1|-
TGTGCCTGGGACAGGGGAACCGGGAATGAAAAACTGTTTTTT
CAWDRGTGNEKLFF
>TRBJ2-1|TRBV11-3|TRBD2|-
TGTGCCAGCAACCCTGCTACTAGCGGGGGGGCAAATGAGCAGTTCTTC
CASNPATSGGANEQFF
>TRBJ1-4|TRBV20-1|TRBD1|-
TGCTTGGGACAGAGAAATGAAAAACTGTTTTTT
CLGQRNEKLFF
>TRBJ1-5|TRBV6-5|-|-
TGTGCCAGTTCTGGGACAAATAGCAATCAGCCCCAGCATTTT
CASSGTNSNQPQHF
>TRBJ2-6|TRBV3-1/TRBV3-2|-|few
TGTGCCAGCAGCCTTAACTCTGGGGCCAACGTCCTGACTTTC
CASSLNSGANVLTF
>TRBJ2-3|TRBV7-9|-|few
TGTGCCAGCAGCTCCGCCCCCAAATCGGTAACAGATACGCAGTATTTT
CASSSAPKSVTDTQYF
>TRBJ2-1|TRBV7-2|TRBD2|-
TGTGCCAGCAGCTTAAGCGGGGGGGGCAATGAGCAGTTCTTC
CASSLSGGGNEQFF
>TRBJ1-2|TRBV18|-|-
TGTGCCAGCTCACCGGAGGGCCAAGACTATGGCTACACCTTC
CASSPEGQDYGYTF
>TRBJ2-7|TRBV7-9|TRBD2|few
TGTGCCAGCAGCTTCCCCTTAGCGGGAGGCCTCTACGAGCAGTACTTC
CASSFPLAGGLYEQYF
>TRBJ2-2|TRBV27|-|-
TGTGCCAGCAGTTTACAGGGGTCCGGGGAGCTGTTTTTT
CASSLQGSGELFF
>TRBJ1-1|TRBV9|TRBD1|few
TGTGCCAGCAGCGTAGAGGGGACAGGGGGCACTGAAGCTTTCTTT
CASSVEGTGGTEAFF
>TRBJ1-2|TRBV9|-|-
TGTGCCAGCAGCGTAGCTAGTTCCACAAGCCCCTATGGCTACACCTTC
CASSVASSTSPYGYTF
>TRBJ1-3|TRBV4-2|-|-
TGTGCCAGCAGCCAAGAGACAGGCTCTGGAAACACCATATATTTT
CASSQETGSGNTIYF
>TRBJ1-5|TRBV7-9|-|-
TGTGCCAGCAGCTTAGTCGGAGACAATCAGCCCCAGCATTTT
CASSLVGDNQPQHF